The entry below gives a single T cell receptor beta chain sequence along with its context. The sample belongs to a study of T cell changes during pregnancy in multiple sclerosis. Libraries were prepared by immunoSEQ multiplex PCR; TCRdb keeps only in-frame clonotypes and omits some of them. Of 55,000 to 80,000 clones listed, approximately 93% are singletons. This CDR3 is 15 amino acids long. Germline-derived CDR1 and CDR2 are MNHEY and SVGAGI. J was trimmed by 2 bases and V by 2 bases; bases with no gene match: 3. V gene TRBV6-5 combines with J gene TRBJ2-5; 9 bases are a match to TRBD1. This material consisted of CD8+ T cells from peripheral blood mononuclear cells, taken in the second trimester of pregnancy. The receptor was isolated from a female donor with multiple sclerosis, enrolled in a pregnancy study. CDR3 DNA: TGTGCCAGCAGTTACCTGACAGGGGGACAAGAGACCCAGTACTTC. Its translation: CASSYLTGGQETQYF.